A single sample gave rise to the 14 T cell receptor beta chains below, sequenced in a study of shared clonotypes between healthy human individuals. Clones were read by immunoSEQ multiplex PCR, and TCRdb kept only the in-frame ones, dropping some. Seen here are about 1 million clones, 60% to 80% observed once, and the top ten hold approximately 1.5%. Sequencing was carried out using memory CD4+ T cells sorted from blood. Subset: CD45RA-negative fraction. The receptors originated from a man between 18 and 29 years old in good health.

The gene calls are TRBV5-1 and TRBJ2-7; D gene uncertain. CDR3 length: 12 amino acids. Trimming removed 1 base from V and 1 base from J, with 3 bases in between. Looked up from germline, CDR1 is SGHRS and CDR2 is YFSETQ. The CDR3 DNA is TGCGCCAGCAGCTTGCGATCCTACGAGCAGTACTTC. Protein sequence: CASSLRSYEQYF.

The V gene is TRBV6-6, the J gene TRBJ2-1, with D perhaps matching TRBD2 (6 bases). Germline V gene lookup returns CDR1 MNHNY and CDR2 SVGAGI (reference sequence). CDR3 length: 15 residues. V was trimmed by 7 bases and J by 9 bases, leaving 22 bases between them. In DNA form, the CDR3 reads TGTGCCAGCAATGGCTGGACCATTACGGAGGGTGAGCAGTTCTTC. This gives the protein CASNGWTITEGEQFF.

The CDR3 spells CASSQRPVRPGLAGTNPTDTQYF. Here the CDR3 DNA reads TGTGCCAGCTCACAGAGACCAGTCCGGCCGGGACTAGCGGGAACAAATCCCACAGATACGCAGTATTTT. The chain links TRBV18 to TRBJ2-3, with TRBD2 matching over 13 bases. From germline, CDR1 is KGHSH and CDR2 LQKENI. The CDR3 is made up of 23 amino acids. The ends lost 4 bases at V and 2 bases at J; junction bases unmatched: 24.

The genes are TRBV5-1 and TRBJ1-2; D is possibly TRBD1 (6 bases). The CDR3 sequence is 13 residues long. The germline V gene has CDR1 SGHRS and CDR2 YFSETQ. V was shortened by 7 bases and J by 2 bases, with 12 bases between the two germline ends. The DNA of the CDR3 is TGCGCCAGCCAGACAGGAGGGAACTATGGCTACACCTTC. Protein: CASQTGGNYGYTF.

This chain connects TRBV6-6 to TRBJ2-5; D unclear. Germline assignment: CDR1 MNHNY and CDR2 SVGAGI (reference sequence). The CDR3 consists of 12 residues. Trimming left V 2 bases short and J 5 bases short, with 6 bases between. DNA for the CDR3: TGTGCCAGCAGTTACATCGTGGAGACCCAGTACTTC. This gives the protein CASSYIVETQYF.

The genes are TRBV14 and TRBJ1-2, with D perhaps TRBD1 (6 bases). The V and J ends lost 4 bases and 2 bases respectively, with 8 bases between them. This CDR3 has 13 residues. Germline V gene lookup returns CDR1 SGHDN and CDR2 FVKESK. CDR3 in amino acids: CASSRDTNYGYTF. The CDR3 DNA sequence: TGTGCCAGCAGCCGGGACACCAACTATGGCTACACCTTC.

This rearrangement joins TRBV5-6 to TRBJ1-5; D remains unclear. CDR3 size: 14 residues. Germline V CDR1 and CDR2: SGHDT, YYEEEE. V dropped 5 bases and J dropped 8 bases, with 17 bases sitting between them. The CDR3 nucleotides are TGTGCCAGCAGACACGACACACGCCCAAAGCCCCAGCATTTT. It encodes CASRHDTRPKPQHF.

The CDR3 DNA reads as TGTGCCAGCAGACTCGACAGTTCCTTTCCCTACGAGCAGTACTTC. It specifies CASRLDSSFPYEQYF. V usage is TRBV2 and J usage is TRBJ2-7, with TRBD1 as a possible D gene (5 bases). Trimming removed 6 bases from V and 2 bases from J, with 17 bases in between. There are 15 residues in the CDR3. Germline V gives CDR1 SNHLY, CDR2 FYNNEI.

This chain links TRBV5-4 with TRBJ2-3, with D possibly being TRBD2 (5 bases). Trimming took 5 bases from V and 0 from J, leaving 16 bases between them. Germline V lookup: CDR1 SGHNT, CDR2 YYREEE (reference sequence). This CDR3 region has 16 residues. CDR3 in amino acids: CASRPSRERSTDTQYF. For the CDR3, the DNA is TGTGCCAGCAGACCATCGAGGGAGCGAAGCACAGATACGCAGTATTTT.

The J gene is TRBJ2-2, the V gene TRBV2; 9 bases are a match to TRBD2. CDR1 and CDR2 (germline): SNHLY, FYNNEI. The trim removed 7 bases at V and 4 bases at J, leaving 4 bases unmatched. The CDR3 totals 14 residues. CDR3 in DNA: TGTGCCAGCAAAGGCGGGAGGGGCACCGGGGAGCTGTTTTTT. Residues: CASKGGRGTGELFF.

The CDR3 sequence is CASSAGLRAYEQYF. Written as DNA, the CDR3 is TGTGCCAGCAGTGCGGGACTTAGGGCATACGAGCAGTACTTC. The gene calls are TRBV6-1 and TRBJ2-7; D is perhaps TRBD2 (6 bases). CDR1 is MNHNS, CDR2 SASEGT, per germline. This CDR3 is built from 14 residues. V was shortened by 4 bases and J by 4 bases, with 14 bases between the two germline ends.

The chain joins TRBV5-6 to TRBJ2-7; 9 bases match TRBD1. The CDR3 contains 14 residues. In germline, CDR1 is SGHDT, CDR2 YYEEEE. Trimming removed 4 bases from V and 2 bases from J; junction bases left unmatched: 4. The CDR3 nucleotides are TGTGCCAGCAGCCTGACAGGGGGTACCTACGAGCAGTACTTC. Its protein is CASSLTGGTYEQYF.

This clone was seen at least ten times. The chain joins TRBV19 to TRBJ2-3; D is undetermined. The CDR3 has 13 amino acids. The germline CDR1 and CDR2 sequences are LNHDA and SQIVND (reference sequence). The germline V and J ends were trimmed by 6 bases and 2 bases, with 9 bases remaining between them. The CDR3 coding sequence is TGTGCCAGTAGAAGAAATCCCACAGATACGCAGTATTTT. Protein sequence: CASRRNPTDTQYF.

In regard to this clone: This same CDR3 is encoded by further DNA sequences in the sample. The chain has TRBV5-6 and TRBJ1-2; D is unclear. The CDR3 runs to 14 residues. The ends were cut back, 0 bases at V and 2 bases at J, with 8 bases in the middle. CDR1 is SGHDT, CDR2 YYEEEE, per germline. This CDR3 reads CASSLGRLNYGYTF. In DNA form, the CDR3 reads TGTGCCAGCAGCTTGGGTCGCCTAAACTATGGCTACACCTTC.